The source of this T cell receptor beta chain is a study of shared clonotypes between healthy human individuals (TCRdb year 2020). With regard to the full study: Three men and a couple of women, aged 18 to 49 years, made up the cohort. For each donor, CD4 naive and CD4 memory were each run on three plates, CD8 naive on two plates, and CD8 memory on one plate. Blood TCR repertoires of roughly five healthy adults were deeply sequenced to estimate repertoire size and the extent of clonotype sharing between individuals. To increase sequencing depth and limit assay-specific biases, different laboratories used diverse techniques to prepare libraries and sequence TCR repertoires. Per donor, leukapheresis produced somewhere between about 0.85 and 10 billion PBMCs. General findings and caveats noted by the study authors: Sampling was limited to blood, and TCR repertoires in tissue likely differ from TCR repertoires in blood. Based on pairwise subsampling, the degree of clonotype sharing among donors was expected to be affected by sequencing depth. Naive subsets generally had larger estimated clonotype richness than memory subsets. The small number of donors limited the genetic and exposure-history diversity represented. Compared with non-shared clonotypes, clonotypes shared by all four sorted-subset donors had higher generation probabilities. Sharing across four donors was observed for about 4.8% of naive CD4, around 3.5% of naive CD8, 2% to 2.5% of memory CD4, and about 0.39% of memory CD8 clonotypes. Rarefaction of sorted-subset datasets indicated incomplete sequencing despite the large sequencing depth.

Points on this clone: Its binding antigen is unknown. The record has no base qualities; no much larger clone is one base away.

Using the deep immunoSEQ assay, multiplex PCR amplified TCR CDR3 regions from genomic DNA. Extracted genomic DNA from each cell subset was spread evenly across all wells of several immunoSEQ 96-well plates, with each plate serving as a replicate. Each replicate PCR for sorted subsets received about 210 ng genomic DNA, equal to 30,000 or so T cell genomes. Purified libraries were quantified with a Qubit 3.0 fluorometer, sized on a Bioanalyzer 2100, and re-quantified with the KAPA Library Quantification kit. Each immunoSEQ 96-well plate was sequenced on its own single-read 150-cycle Illumina NextSeq 550 flow cell. On the authors' methods: The immunoSEQ output contained only junctional sequences without quality scores, so filtering could not match that applied to full-length reads. To assign V/J genes and CDR3, sequences were annotated against IMGT germline references using PyIR, a Python wrapper for IgBLAST v1.9. Any read was removed if the V/J assignment was weak (E-value above 1e-6), the CDR3 was missing, or the read contained stop codons, out-of-frame junctions, or ambiguous translated residues. A V3J clonotype was defined by an identical inferred V gene, J gene, and CDR3 amino acid sequence. To compute the percentage overlap between repertoires, the number of shared unique clonotypes was divided by the size of the smaller repertoire. Repertoire richness was assessed with RTK rarefaction, the Chao1 estimator, and Recon v2.1 estimates of unobserved clonotypes. Generation probabilities for all TCRbeta clonotypes obtained by the gDNA method from a handful of donors were computed using OLGA. TCRdb provides this immuneACCESS table in a form limited to in-frame rearrangements. Some clones are lacking; in checked studies, under half of them reflect an unresolved V gene, and why the rest are absent is not known. V and J calls and clone size are as listed in that table; D and trimming were resolved from the DNA. Counted in this sample were about 2,100,000 clones; 93% of them appeared once. Approximately 1.7% of the sample is in the top ten clones.

The germline V gene (reference sequence) gives CDR1 as LNHDA and CDR2 as SQIVND. CDR3 length: 16 amino acids, cysteine to phenylalanine. The CDR3 DNA has 48 bases and is translated from base 1. For this chain, trimming is 2 bases at the V end and 0 bases at the J end, and the number of junction bases without a gene match is 4. CD8 naive samples consisted of CD45RO-negative cells that were positively selected for CCR7, yielding a CD45RA+CCR7+ population without TemRA cells. Donors were healthy HIV-negative adults with no recently reported acute infections or vaccinations. All donors were Caucasian adults living in Nashville, Tennessee, USA. After blood collection by leukapheresis, PBMCs were isolated using Ficoll-Histopaque density gradient centrifugation and then cryopreserved in the vapor phase of liquid nitrogen. Analytical flow cytometry was used to check the purity and quantity of each magnetically sorted T cell population. Genomic DNA was isolated from each sorted fraction and quantified by UV absorbance on a Nanodrop 2000c.

The chain was built from TRBV19 and TRBJ1-5; TRBD1 agrees with 7 junctional bases. This sequence was found in a man aged 18 to 30 in good health. Some clones in this sample may be carry-over from other donors' samples. The sample taken for sequencing was naive CD8+ T cells from PBMCs. Sample cell subset or site, as interpreted from the label and publication: CD45RA+CCR7+. The nucleotide sequence is given as TGTGCCAGTAGTATACTCCAGGGGGATAGCAATCAGCCCCAGCATTTT. This translates into CASSILQGDSNQPQHF. The CDR3, completed at both ends by the reference TRBV19 and TRBJ1-5 genes, gives the full variable domain DGGITQSPKYLFRKEGQNVTLSCEQNLNHDAMYWYRQDPGQGLRLIYYSQIVNDFQKGDIAEGYSVSREKKESFPLTVTSAQKNPTAFYLCASSILQGDSNQPQHFGDGTRLSIL.